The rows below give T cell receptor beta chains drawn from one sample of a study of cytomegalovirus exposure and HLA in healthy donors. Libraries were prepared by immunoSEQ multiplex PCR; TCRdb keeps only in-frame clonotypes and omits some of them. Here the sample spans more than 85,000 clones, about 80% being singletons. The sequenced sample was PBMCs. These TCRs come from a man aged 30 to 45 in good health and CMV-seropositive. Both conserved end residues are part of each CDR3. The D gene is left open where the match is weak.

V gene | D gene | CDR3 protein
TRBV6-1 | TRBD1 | CASCRDRIHNEQFF
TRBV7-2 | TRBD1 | CASSVGGVNTEAFF
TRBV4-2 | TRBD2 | CASSQLGTRGTQETQYF
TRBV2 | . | CASSFGSGANVLTF
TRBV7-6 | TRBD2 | CASSLVLAGAASYNEQFF
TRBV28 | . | CASSLGQVYGYTF
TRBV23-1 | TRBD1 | CASSQTGQGEGYTF
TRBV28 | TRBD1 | CASSQLPGQGEVGETQYF
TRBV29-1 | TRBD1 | CSVARGLMRQETQYF
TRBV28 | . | CASSPRGSQPQHF
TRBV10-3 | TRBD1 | CAIRTGGNTEAFF
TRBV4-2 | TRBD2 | CASSQDESSGAYEQYF
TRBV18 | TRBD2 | CASSPNSGLAGGTDTQYF
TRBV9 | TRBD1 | CASSGTGDGYTF
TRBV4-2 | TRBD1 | CASSHGQGNTEAFF
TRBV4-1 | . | CASSQVVSATNEKLFF
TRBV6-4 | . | CASPAGGGSLPKNIQYF
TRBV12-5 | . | CASGVAGVNGYTF
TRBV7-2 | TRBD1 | CASSLARDRGINTIYF
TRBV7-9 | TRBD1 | CASSNQGVHEQYF
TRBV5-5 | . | CASSPRVGTEAFF